Each of the 18 T cell receptor beta chains below was sequenced from the same sample in a study of T-cell reconstitution after alpha-beta-depleted transplantation in children (dated by TCRdb to about 2016). Libraries were prepared through PCR. The sequencer was an Illumina HiSeq 2500. TCR library preparation used molecular barcoding, with unique molecular identifiers applied to normalize quantification of the TCRbeta repertoire. TCRdb reran the public reads through fastp at Q25 and MiXCR, keeping productive beta chains. One record per CDR3 amino acid sequence lists the most common genes and DNA. Across this sample there are about 400,000 distinct CDR3 sequences, with about a fifth seen only once. The ten biggest clones cover 3% to 4% of the sample. The source was PBMCs from the stem cell graft donor, collected from the stem cell graft. The receptors stem from a human donor who donated a stem cell graft to a child with acute myeloid leukemia.

J is TRBJ2-3 and V is TRBV11-2, with 16 bases that match TRBD2. V lost 5 bases and J lost 4; bases outside the gene matches: 12. The germline V gene has CDR1 SGHAT and CDR2 FQNNGV. The CDR3 length is 19 residues. The CDR3 coding sequence is TGTGCCAGCAGCCCTGTCCCGGGACTAGCGGGAGGGCCATCAGATACGCAGTATTTT. Translating gives CASSPVPGLAGGPSDTQYF.

This clonotype was counted only a few times. This rearrangement joins TRBV5-1 to TRBJ2-2; 7 bases are a match to TRBD2. This CDR3 is 15 amino acids long. Germline loops: CDR1 SGHRS, CDR2 YFSETQ. V dropped 1 base and J dropped 1; count of bases not matched to a gene: 1. CDR3 coding DNA: TGCGCCAGCAGCTTGACTAGCGTGAACACCGGGGAGCTGTTTTTT. Translating it yields CASSLTSVNTGELFF.

The genes are TRBV20-1 and TRBJ2-2; D gene uncertain. Trimming cost V 0 bases and J 3 bases, with 5 bases left between them. This CDR3 region has 13 residues. CDR1 and CDR2 (germline): DFQATT, SNEGSKA (reference sequence). CDR3 residues: CSAREIYTGELFF. Here the CDR3 DNA reads TGCAGTGCTAGAGAGATTTACACCGGGGAGCTGTTTTTT.

The genes are TRBV20-1 and TRBJ2-1; D is possibly TRBD2 (5 bases). V gave up 0 bases and J gave up 5 bases, with 17 bases separating them. CDR1 DFQATT and CDR2 SNEGSKA come from the germline V gene (reference sequence). CDR3 length equals 16 residues. The CDR3 is CSARDRTGGPHNEQFF. In nucleotides, the CDR3 is TGCAGTGCTAGAGATCGGACGGGCGGGCCCCACAATGAGCAGTTCTTC.

In its sample, this clonotype was seen a few times. This chain connects TRBV20-1 to TRBJ2-5; D unresolved. Germline V lookup: CDR1 DFQATT, CDR2 SNEGSKA (reference sequence). Deletions cut 0 bases from V and 4 bases from J, with 12 bases between. This CDR3 comprises 14 residues. CDR3: CSARDSGPRETQYF. CDR3 in DNA: TGCAGTGCTAGAGATTCAGGACCCCGAGAGACCCAGTACTTC.

This clonotype was seen a handful of times. This chain uses TRBV6-2 or TRBV6-3 with TRBJ2-3; D is unresolved. Germline CDR1 and CDR2: MNHEY and SVGEGT. V dropped 6 bases and J dropped 0 bases, with 16 bases sitting between them. The CDR3 has 16 amino acids. CDR3 sequence (DNA): TGTGCCAGCAGCCCCACCAGGAGCGTTAGCACAGATACGCAGTATTTT. It specifies CASSPTRSVSTDTQYF.

This sequence joins TRBV20-1 and TRBJ2-1, with TRBD2 identical over 7 bases. Trimming at V came to 1 base and at J to 0 bases, leaving 9 bases not matched to a gene. Per the germline V gene, CDR1 is DFQATT and CDR2 is SNEGSKA (reference sequence). There are 17 residues in the CDR3. For the CDR3, the DNA is TGCAGTGCTAGAGCCCAGGGCCGGGAGGCCTCCTACAATGAGCAGTTCTTC. Translating it yields CSARAQGREASYNEQFF.

The chain joins TRBV4-3 to TRBJ2-5; 7 bases agree with TRBD2. This CDR3 is built from 16 residues. The ends lost 1 base at V and 0 bases at J; junction bases unmatched: 5. CDR1 is LGHNA, CDR2 YSLEER, per germline. CDR3 sequence: CASSQVGGRHQETQYF. CDR3 in DNA: TGCGCCAGCAGCCAAGTTGGCGGGAGACACCAAGAGACCCAGTACTTC.

The rearrangement links TRBV12-3 or TRBV12-4 to TRBJ1-2; maybe TRBD1 (5 bases). V was cut by 6 bases and J by 4 bases, with 24 bases left in between. CDR3 length: 17 amino acids. For the CDR3, the DNA is TGTGCCAGCAGCCCAAGCCCGACAGCACGCTCCTCCTATGGCTACACCTTC. It specifies CASSPSPTARSSYGYTF.

The gene calls are TRBV12-3 or TRBV12-4 and TRBJ2-7; D might be TRBD1 or TRBD2, each matching 5 bases. The CDR3 contains 15 residues. V was shortened by 3 bases and J by 2 bases, with 14 bases between the two germline ends. Written as DNA, the CDR3 is TGTGCCAGCAGTTTGTACGGGACGGGGCCCTACGAGCAGTACTTC. Protein product: CASSLYGTGPYEQYF.

In the case of this clonotype: This clone may be a read error of a much larger clone one base away. The V and J genes are TRBV12-3 or TRBV12-4 and TRBJ2-1, with D hard to call. The ends were cut back, 6 bases at V and 11 bases at J, with 11 bases in the middle. This CDR3 has 11 residues. CDR3 loop: CASSFLGQQFF. The CDR3 DNA sequence: TGTGCCAGCAGCTTTCTTGGTCAGCAGTTCTTC.

This clonotype came up many times. The V gene is TRBV20-1, the J gene TRBJ1-2, with TRBD1 matching over 8 bases. The CDR3 runs to 12 residues. Germline CDR1 reads DFQATT; CDR2 reads SNEGSKA (reference sequence). V shed 3 bases and J 7 bases; nucleotides not matched to a gene: 4. CDR3 sequence reads: CSARDREAGYTF. The CDR3, as DNA: TGCAGTGCTAGGGACAGGGAGGCTGGCTACACCTTC.

The chain recombines TRBV28 with TRBJ2-7, with 9 bases fitting TRBD2. Germline-derived CDR1 and CDR2 are MDHEN and SYDVKM. J gave up 4 bases and V 6 bases, and 10 bases lay outside the gene matches. The CDR3 is made up of 15 amino acids. DNA of the CDR3: TGTGCCAGCAGCCTGACCGGGCGGGGGGGATACGAGCAGTACTTC. Translating it yields CASSLTGRGGYEQYF.

The table lists this clonotype with a few counts. The V and J genes are TRBV24-1 and TRBJ2-1, with TRBD2 matching over 11 bases. The trim removed 6 bases at V and 7 bases at J, leaving 7 bases unmatched. Germline V lookup: CDR1 KGHDR, CDR2 SFDVKD. The CDR3 has 15 amino acids. The CDR3 reads CATSIELAGENEQFF. For the CDR3, the DNA is TGTGCCACCAGTATCGAACTAGCGGGAGAAAATGAGCAGTTCTTC.

This clonotype was recorded at least ten times. This chain joins TRBV6-5 and TRBJ2-6; no definite D call. Germline V gene sequence: CDR1 MNHEY, CDR2 SVGAGI. The CDR3 sequence is 15 residues long. The V gene lost 2 bases and the J gene lost 2 bases, with 7 bases spanning the gap. The CDR3 DNA reads TGTGCCAGCAGTTACGAGTCGGCTGGGGCCAACGTCCTGACTTTC. This gives the protein CASSYESAGANVLTF.

A single count supports this clonotype. V usage is TRBV6-2 or TRBV6-3 and J usage is TRBJ1-1; TRBD1 matches 9 bases. The J segment lost 2 bases and the V segment lost 6 bases, leaving 4 bases of the junction unmatched. The CDR3 covers 14 residues. From germline, CDR1 is MNHEY and CDR2 SVGEGT. Here the CDR3 DNA reads TGTGCCAGCAGCACGACAGGGGGAAACACTGAAGCTTTCTTT. It translates to CASSTTGGNTEAFF.

The V and J genes are TRBV5-6 and TRBJ2-4; the match to TRBD1 covers 7 bases. This CDR3 region has 13 residues. The germline V gene encodes CDR1 SGHDT and CDR2 YYEEEE. With 3 bases clipped from V and 8 bases from J, the junction kept 5 bases outside the gene matches. CDR3 loop: CASSSDQGDIQYF. In DNA, the CDR3 is TGTGCCAGCAGCTCAGACCAGGGGGACATTCAGTACTTC. Based on the CDR3 plus reference TRBV5-6 and TRBJ2-4, the full variable domain is DAGVTQSPTHLIKTRGQQVTLRCSPKSGHDTVSWYQQALGQGPQFIFQYYEEEERQRGNFPDRFSGHQFPNYSSELNVNALLLGDSALYLCASSSDQGDIQYFGAGTRLSVL.

The chain is built from TRBV20-1 and TRBJ2-7; 11 nucleotides match TRBD2. V gave up 7 bases and J gave up 3 bases; unmatched junction bases: 11. The CDR3 is 15 amino acids. Per the germline V gene, CDR1 is DFQATT and CDR2 is SNEGSKA (reference sequence). The CDR3 DNA reads TGCAGTGGCCACGTAGGGACTAGCGGAATCTACGAGCAGTACTTC. Translating it yields CSGHVGTSGIYEQYF.